A selection of T cell receptor beta chains follows, all from one sample in a study of blood T cell repertoires in COVID-19. The repertoire was sequenced with immunoSEQ multiplex PCR; TCRdb's copy has only in-frame clones and lacks some. The sample consists of approximately 260,000 clones, about nine tenths of them appearing once. The specimen sequenced was peripheral blood. The receptors here all came from a man between 60 and 75 years old who had recovered from COVID-19. The CDR3 runs from the conserved cysteine through the conserved F or W. The D gene is left open where the match is weak.

V gene: TRBV5-6
J gene: TRBJ2-3
D gene: TRBD2
CDR3 protein: CASSPPRGGVSTYTQYF
CDR3 DNA: TGTGCCAGCAGCCCCCCTCGCGGGGGGGTTTCCACATATACGCAGTATTTT

V gene: TRBV30
J gene: TRBJ2-5
D gene: TRBD2
CDR3 protein: CAWSAGLAPQETQYF
CDR3 DNA: TGTGCCTGGAGCGCGGGACTAGCGCCCCAAGAGACCCAGTACTTC

V gene: TRBV3-1/TRBV3-2
J gene: TRBJ2-1
D gene: TRBD2
CDR3 protein: CASSQRGSYNEQFF
CDR3 DNA: TGTGCCAGCAGCCAACGCGGGAGTTACAATGAGCAGTTCTTC

V gene: TRBV2
J gene: TRBJ1-4
D gene: .
CDR3 protein: CASSLGRANEKLFF
CDR3 DNA: TGTGCCAGCAGTTTGGGGAGGGCTAATGAAAAACTGTTTTTT

V gene: TRBV28
J gene: TRBJ1-3
D gene: TRBD1
CDR3 protein: CASSSLPGQGAGNTIYF
CDR3 DNA: TGTGCCAGCAGTTCCCTCCCGGGACAGGGTGCTGGAAACACCATATATTTT

V gene: TRBV5-4
J gene: TRBJ2-3
D gene: .
CDR3 protein: CASSLGPLPTTSTDTQYF
CDR3 DNA: TGTGCCAGCAGCTTGGGTCCTCTGCCTACCACCAGCACAGATACGCAGTATTTT

V gene: TRBV2
J gene: TRBJ1-2
D gene: TRBD1
CDR3 protein: CASSSQGALEFGYTF
CDR3 DNA: TGTGCCAGCAGCTCACAGGGGGCGCTGGAGTTTGGCTACACCTTC

V gene: TRBV7-2
J gene: TRBJ2-1
D gene: .
CDR3 protein: CASSQARGFYNEQFF
CDR3 DNA: TGTGCCAGCAGCCAGGCCCGGGGGTTCTACAATGAGCAGTTCTTC

V gene: TRBV6-5
J gene: TRBJ2-6
D gene: TRBD2
CDR3 protein: CAGAGALSGANVLTF
CDR3 DNA: TGTGCCGGAGCGGGGGCCCTCTCTGGGGCCAACGTCCTGACTTTC

V gene: TRBV19
J gene: TRBJ1-6
D gene: .
CDR3 protein: CASSFSGTRDNSPLHF
CDR3 DNA: TGTGCCAGTAGTTTCAGCGGGACGCGGGATAATTCACCCCTCCACTTT

V gene: TRBV11-3
J gene: TRBJ1-1
D gene: .
CDR3 protein: CASSLTGVTEAFF
CDR3 DNA: TGTGCCAGCAGCTTGACAGGCGTAACGGAAGCTTTCTTT